These T cell receptor beta chains were read from a single sample in a study of blood T cell repertoires in COVID-19. Libraries were prepared by immunoSEQ multiplex PCR; TCRdb keeps only in-frame clonotypes and omits some of them. The table lists under 300,000 clones, more than 70% of them singletons. The material sequenced was peripheral blood. These receptors originate from a woman aged 35 to 49 who had recovered from COVID-19. Each CDR3 is given with its conserved first and last residue. D genes are given only for firm matches. Only some rows state a clone size, as once, few, many or a class for expanded clones.

j_gene | d_gene | v_gene | abundance | CDR3nt | CDR3aa
TRBJ2-3 | TRBD2 | TRBV7-2 | few | TGTGCCAGCAGCCCAATCGGACTAGCGGGGGCAGATACGCAGTATTTT | CASSPIGLAGADTQYF
TRBJ1-1 | . | TRBV18 | . | TGTGCCAGCTCACGAACCCGGGGCACTGAAGCTTTCTTT | CASSRTRGTEAFF
TRBJ2-7 | TRBD1 | TRBV5-5 | . | TGTGCCAGCAGTAAGTCAGGGGGCCTGAGCTACGAGCAGTACTTC | CASSKSGGLSYEQYF
TRBJ2-7 | . | TRBV11-2 | . | TGTGCCAGCAGCTTCCACGCGGGTTCCTACGAGCAGTACTTC | CASSFHAGSYEQYF
TRBJ2-1 | . | TRBV5-6 | . | TGTGCCAGCAGCTTGGACAGCTCCTACAATGAGCAGTTCTTC | CASSLDSSYNEQFF
TRBJ2-3 | TRBD1 | TRBV5-5 | . | TGTGCCAGCAGCAAAGACAGGGGAGTGTTTGGAGATACGCAGTATTTT | CASSKDRGVFGDTQYF
TRBJ1-1 | TRBD1 | TRBV6-5 | . | TGTGCCAGCGTACAGGGGTTGGTGTACACTGAAGCTTTCTTT | CASVQGLVYTEAFF
TRBJ2-1 | . | TRBV7-3 | . | TGTGCCAGCAGTTTAATCTCCGGTTCAACCCTCGAAAATGAGCAGTTCTTC | CASSLISGSTLENEQFF
TRBJ2-7 | . | TRBV4-1 | once | TGCGCCAGCAGCCATGCGAAAGGGGGAACCTACGAGCAGTACTTC | CASSHAKGGTYEQYF
TRBJ1-1 | . | TRBV9 | . | TGTGCCAGCAAGTCGATTCGGACTGAAGCTTTCTTT | CASKSIRTEAFF
TRBJ1-1 | . | TRBV6-1 | . | TGTGCCAGCAGTGAAGCCTGGGAGACTCAAGCTTTCTTT | CASSEAWETQAFF
TRBJ2-7 | TRBD1 | TRBV7-2 | . | TGTGCCAGCAGGTCACGGACAGGGGGGACCTACGAGCAGTACTTC | CASRSRTGGTYEQYF
TRBJ2-3 | . | TRBV7-2 | . | TGTGCCAGCAGCTTAGCGCGACTAGTGGTAGCAACAGATACGCAGTATTTT | CASSLARLVVATDTQYF
TRBJ1-1 | . | TRBV7-9 | few | TGTGCCAGCAGCCGAACAGCAGCCGAAGCTTTCTTT | CASSRTAAEAFF
TRBJ2-7 | . | TRBV29-1 | . | TGCAGCGTTGAGGGCAGGGGTCCCAACGAGCAGTACTTC | CSVEGRGPNEQYF
TRBJ2-3 | TRBD2 | TRBV19 | . | TGTGCCAGTAGTGTAAGCGGGGGACAACCCACATATACGCAGTATTTT | CASSVSGGQPTYTQYF
TRBJ2-1 | TRBD1 | TRBV7-6 | . | TGTGCCAGCAGCCCCCCCGGCGGGACAGGGGGCAATGAGCAGTTCTTC | CASSPPGGTGGNEQFF
TRBJ2-7 | . | TRBV7-2 | . | TGTGCCAGCAGCTTAGTGGGCGGGATTTCCTACGAGCAGTACTTC | CASSLVGGISYEQYF
TRBJ1-6 | . | TRBV30 | . | TGTGCCTGGAGTGTGGGGCAGGCCCATAATTCACCCCTCCACTTT | CAWSVGQAHNSPLHF
TRBJ2-7 | . | TRBV7-7 | . | TGTGCTAGCAGCCCGGGGGAGTCCCATGGGTACGAGCAGTACTTC | CASSPGESHGYEQYF
TRBJ2-3 | TRBD2 | TRBV28 | . | TGTGCCAGCACCCCTAGCGGAAGGCGCCACGAAAGCTTGAGCACAGATACGCAGTATTTT | CASTPSGRRHESLSTDTQYF
TRBJ2-7 | TRBD1 | TRBV11-2 | . | TGTGCCAGCAGCACGAACAGGGGGCGGAGTATCTACGAGCAGTACTTC | CASSTNRGRSIYEQYF
TRBJ2-3 | TRBD2 | TRBV4-1 | . | TGCGCCAGCAGCCAAGATCCCACCGGGGGGGCCGTAGATACGCAGTATTTT | CASSQDPTGGAVDTQYF
TRBJ2-5 | TRBD1 | TRBV18 | . | TGTGCCAGCTCACCGGGACAGCAAGAGACCCAGTACTTC | CASSPGQQETQYF
TRBJ1-4 | . | TRBV6-5 | . | TGTGCCAGCAGTTATGGACAGACTAATGAAAAACTGTTTTTT | CASSYGQTNEKLFF
TRBJ2-3 | . | TRBV27 | . | TGTGCCAGCAGTTTCACACAGGCAGATACGCAGTATTTT | CASSFTQADTQYF
TRBJ2-5 | . | TRBV5-4 | . | TGTGCCAGCAGCACAGGGGGGGTCCAAGAGACCCAGTACTTC | CASSTGGVQETQYF
TRBJ1-1 | . | TRBV19 | once | TGTGCCAGTATAGGGTTCGTGGGGGCTAGGAGAGCTTTCTTT | CASIGFVGARRAFF
TRBJ2-3 | . | TRBV4-1 | once | TGCGCCAGCAGCCAAGCCGTGGGGCTCGGGGGTACGCAGTATTTT | CASSQAVGLGGTQYF
TRBJ2-7 | . | TRBV7-6 | few | TGTGCCAGCAGCTTAGCGGTAGCGGAGAGCTACGAGCAGTACTTC | CASSLAVAESYEQYF
TRBJ2-2 | TRBD1 | TRBV2 | . | TGTGCCAGCAGGATGGACAGGGTGAACACCGGGGAGCTGTTTTTT | CASRMDRVNTGELFF
TRBJ2-5 | TRBD1 | TRBV7-3 | . | TGTGCCAGCAGCTTAACGGGACAGGGAGAGACCCAGTACTTC | CASSLTGQGETQYF
TRBJ1-2 | TRBD1 | TRBV19 | . | TGTGCCAGTAGACAGGGGCCCTATGGCTACACCTTC | CASRQGPYGYTF
TRBJ2-3 | TRBD2 | TRBV24-1 | . | TGTGCCACCAGTGATTTGGGACTAGCGGGAGCCACTAATACGCAGTATTTT | CATSDLGLAGATNTQYF
TRBJ2-1 | . | TRBV4-1 | . | TGCGCCAGCAGCCCCCCTATAGGGGGGGGCTACAATGAGCAGTTCTTC | CASSPPIGGGYNEQFF
TRBJ1-5 | . | TRBV28 | once | TGTGCCAGCAGTTTATTATTGGGCAGGGATTATAGCAATCAGCCCCAGCATTTT | CASSLLLGRDYSNQPQHF
TRBJ1-6 | TRBD1 | TRBV7-8 | few | TGTGCCAGCAGCTATATCCGGACAGGTGATAATTCACCCCTCCACTTT | CASSYIRTGDNSPLHF
TRBJ1-2 | . | TRBV5-1 | . | TGCGCCAGCAGCTCCTCGGTCGCTTCTAACTATGGCTACACCTTC | CASSSSVASNYGYTF
TRBJ1-3 | . | TRBV9 | . | TGTGCCAGCAGCGTAGTCTCTCAGGCGGGGATTGGAAACACCATATATTTT | CASSVVSQAGIGNTIYF
TRBJ2-7 | . | TRBV29-1 | few | TGCAGCGCAGAGGACAGATACGAGCAGTACTTC | CSAEDRYEQYF
TRBJ1-2 | . | TRBV6-5 | few | TGTGCCAGCAGGTCTCATACAAGGGCGGGAGGCTACACCTTC | CASRSHTRAGGYTF
TRBJ1-5 | . | TRBV27 | . | TGTGCCAGCAGTTTATCGGGGCAGTTCAATCAGCCCCAGCATTTT | CASSLSGQFNQPQHF
TRBJ2-7 | . | TRBV5-5 | . | TGTGCCAGCAGCTTGGGCGGCGCCCTAACCTACGAGCAGTACTTC | CASSLGGALTYEQYF
TRBJ1-5 | TRBD1 | TRBV24-1 | . | TGTGCCACCAGTGATTCCGGACAGGGGGCACACAATCAGCCCCAGCATTTT | CATSDSGQGAHNQPQHF
TRBJ2-1 | TRBD2 | TRBV6-2/TRBV6-3 | . | TGTGCCAGCACCCCTAGGGCACTAGCGGGTGGTGAGCAGTTCTTC | CASTPRALAGGEQFF
TRBJ2-5 | TRBD1 | TRBV11-3 | . | TGTGCCAGCAGCTTAGGGGTCGGGACAGGAAAGCAAGAGACCCAGTACTTC | CASSLGVGTGKQETQYF
TRBJ2-3 | TRBD2 | TRBV9 | . | TGTGCCAGCAGCGTAGCTACCGGGACTAGCTCGACAGATACGCAGTATTTT | CASSVATGTSSTDTQYF
TRBJ2-7 | . | TRBV5-1 | . | TGCGCCAGCAGCGAGGGGACCCATACGGCGGGGGAGCAGTACTTC | CASSEGTHTAGEQYF
TRBJ2-1 | . | TRBV5-1 | . | TGCGCCAGCAGCGGCGATCGGGAGTTGAGGTATGAGCAGTTCTTC | CASSGDRELRYEQFF
TRBJ2-4 | TRBD1 | TRBV15 | . | TGTGCCACCAGCAGGGACGGACAGGGGGCAGTCGTAGCCAAAAACATTCAGTACTTC | CATSRDGQGAVVAKNIQYF
TRBJ1-1 | . | TRBV4-1 | few | TGCGCCAGCAGCCAAGAGTGGGGTATGGCAGGGAAAGCTTTCTTT | CASSQEWGMAGKAFF
TRBJ2-3 | . | TRBV2 | . | TGTGCCAGCAGTGAAGCTCCGTATGTAGATACGCAGTATTTT | CASSEAPYVDTQYF
TRBJ1-6 | . | TRBV5-1 | . | TGCGCCAGCAGCTTGGGGAGACTTTTCTCCTATAATTCACCCCTCCACTTT | CASSLGRLFSYNSPLHF
TRBJ1-4 | . | TRBV28 | . | TGTGCCAGCAGCATTCCAGGGTCAACTAATGAAAAACTGTTTTTT | CASSIPGSTNEKLFF
TRBJ2-5 | TRBD2 | TRBV20-1 | . | TGCAGTGCTAGTAGACTAGCCGGAGGTGTGGAGACCCAGTACTTC | CSASRLAGGVETQYF
TRBJ2-5 | . | TRBV6-2/TRBV6-3 | once | TGTGCCAGCAGTTTTGGGGTCACAGGGTTCACAACGGGGACCCAGTACTTC | CASSFGVTGFTTGTQYF
TRBJ1-5 | . | TRBV19 | . | TGTGCCAGTAGTATCGCGTCCCTAAGCGGACAGCCCCAGCATTTT | CASSIASLSGQPQHF
TRBJ1-2 | . | TRBV21-1 | . | TGTGCCAGCATTCTGCCCACGGGACAGATACGGGAGGGGACAGTCTATGGCTACACCTTC | CASILPTGQIREGTVYGYTF
TRBJ2-7 | TRBD2 | TRBV6-2/TRBV6-3 | . | TGTGCCAGCAGCCCCTGGGGTAGCGGGAGATCCCACGAGCAGTACTTC | CASSPWGSGRSHEQYF
TRBJ1-1 | . | TRBV5-5 | . | TGTGCCAGCAGCTTGGTAGAGGTAGGGGCAACTGAAGCTTTCTTT | CASSLVEVGATEAFF